This T cell receptor beta chain was recorded in a study of identical twins. The V gene lost 2 bases and the J gene lost 2 bases, with 16 bases spanning the gap. This CDR3 spans 16 amino acids. Healthy Caucasians provided all donations. Findings of the study overall: Out-of-frame alpha sequences common to twins exhibited a surplus of low generation probability. A lower insertion count was a feature of abundant cord blood beta clonotypes, with no such feature in memory repertoires.

This clonotype has only a few counts. The antigen is undetermined. Through template switching, a universal primer site was introduced, and the cDNA contained unique molecular identifiers. TCRdb independently ran MiXCR on the 5' RACE reads; one entry per CDR3 protein. Among hundreds of thousands of distinct CDR3 sequences listed, more than 6.5% were seen once. The sample was also linked to a second study, of yellow fever vaccine responses in identical twins.

The TCR was taken from a woman aged 18 to 35 in good health. The chain recombines TRBV12-3 or TRBV12-4 with TRBJ2-7; D ambiguous. The sample was PBMCs. CDR3 region: CASSLLTFFPTYEQYF. Here the CDR3 DNA reads TGTGCCAGCAGTTTACTTACGTTTTTCCCTACCTACGAGCAGTACTTC.